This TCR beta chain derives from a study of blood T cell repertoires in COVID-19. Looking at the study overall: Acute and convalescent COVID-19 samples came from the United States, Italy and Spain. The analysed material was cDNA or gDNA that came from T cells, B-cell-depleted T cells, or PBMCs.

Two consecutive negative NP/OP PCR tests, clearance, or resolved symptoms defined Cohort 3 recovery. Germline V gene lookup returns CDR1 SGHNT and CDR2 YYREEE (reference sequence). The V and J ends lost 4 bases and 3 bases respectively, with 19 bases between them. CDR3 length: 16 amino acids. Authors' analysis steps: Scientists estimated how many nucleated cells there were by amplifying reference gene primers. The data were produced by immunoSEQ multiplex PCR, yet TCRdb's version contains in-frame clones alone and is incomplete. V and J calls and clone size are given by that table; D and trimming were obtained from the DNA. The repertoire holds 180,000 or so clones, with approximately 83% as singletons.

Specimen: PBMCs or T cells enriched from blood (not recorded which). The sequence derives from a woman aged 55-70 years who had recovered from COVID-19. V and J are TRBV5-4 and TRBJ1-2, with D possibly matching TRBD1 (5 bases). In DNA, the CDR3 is TGTGCCAGCAGCAATCCTACAGGAGGGGCGCACTATGGCTACACCTTC. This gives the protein CASSNPTGGAHYGYTF.